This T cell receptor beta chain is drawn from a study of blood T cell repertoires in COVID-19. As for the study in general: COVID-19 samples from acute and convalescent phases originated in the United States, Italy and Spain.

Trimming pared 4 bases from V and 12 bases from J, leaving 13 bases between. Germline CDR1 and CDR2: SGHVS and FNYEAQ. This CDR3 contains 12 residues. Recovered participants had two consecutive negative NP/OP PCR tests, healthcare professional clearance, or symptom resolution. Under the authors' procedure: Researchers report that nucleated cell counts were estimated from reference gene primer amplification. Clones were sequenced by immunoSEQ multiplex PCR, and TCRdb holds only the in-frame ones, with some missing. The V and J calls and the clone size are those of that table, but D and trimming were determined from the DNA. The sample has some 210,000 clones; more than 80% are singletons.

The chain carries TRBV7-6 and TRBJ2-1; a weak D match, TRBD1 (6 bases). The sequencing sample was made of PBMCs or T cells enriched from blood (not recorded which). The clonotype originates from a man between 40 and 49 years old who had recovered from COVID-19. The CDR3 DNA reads TGTGCCAGCAGCTCACAGGGTTCTGGGCAGTTCTTC. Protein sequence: CASSSQGSGQFF.